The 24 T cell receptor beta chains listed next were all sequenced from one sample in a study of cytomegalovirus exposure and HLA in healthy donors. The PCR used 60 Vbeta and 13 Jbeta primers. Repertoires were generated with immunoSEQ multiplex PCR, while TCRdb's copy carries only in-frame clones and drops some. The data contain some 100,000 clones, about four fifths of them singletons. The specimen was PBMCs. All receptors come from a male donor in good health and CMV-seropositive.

CDR3 protein: CASTHRGTEARYGYTF. The DNA for the CDR3 is TGTGCCAGCACCCACCGGGGGACAGAAGCCCGCTATGGCTACACCTTC. This chain uses TRBV6-6 with TRBJ1-2, with 7 bases identical to TRBD1. After removal of 7 bases from V and 4 bases from J, the junction contained 15 bases not matched to a gene. The germline CDR1 and CDR2 sequences are MNHNY and SVGAGI (reference sequence). The CDR3 totals 16 residues.

Written as DNA, the CDR3 is TGTGCCAGCAGTGTATCTTCTCCGGGAGGGTCGGGGAACACTGAAGCTTTCTTT. It specifies CASSVSSPGGSGNTEAFF. The chain couples TRBV6-1 to TRBJ1-1; no firm D call. Looked up from germline, CDR1 is MNHNS and CDR2 is SASEGT. The V gene lost 4 bases and the J gene lost 1 base, with 22 bases spanning the gap. The CDR3 is 18 residues long.

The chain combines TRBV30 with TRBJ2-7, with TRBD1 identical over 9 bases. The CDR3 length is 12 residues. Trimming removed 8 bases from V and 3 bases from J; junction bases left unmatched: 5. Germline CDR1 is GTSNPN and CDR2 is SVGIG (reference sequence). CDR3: CAGDRAGYEQYF. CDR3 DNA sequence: TGTGCCGGGGACAGGGCAGGCTACGAGCAGTACTTC.

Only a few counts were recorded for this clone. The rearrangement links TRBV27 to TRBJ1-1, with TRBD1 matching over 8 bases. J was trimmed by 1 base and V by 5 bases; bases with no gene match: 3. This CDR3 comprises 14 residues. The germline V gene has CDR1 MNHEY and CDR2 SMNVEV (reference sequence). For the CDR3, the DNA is TGTGCCAGCAGTCCCGGGACAGGGAACACTGAAGCTTTCTTT. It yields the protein CASSPGTGNTEAFF.

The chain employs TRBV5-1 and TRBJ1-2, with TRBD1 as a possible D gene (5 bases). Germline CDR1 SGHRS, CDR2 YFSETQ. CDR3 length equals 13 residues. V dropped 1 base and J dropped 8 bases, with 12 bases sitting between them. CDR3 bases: TGCGCCAGCAGCTTGACGGGGGGAGAGGGCTACACCTTC. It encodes CASSLTGGEGYTF.

CDR3 region: CASQRGNNEQFF. The DNA of the CDR3 is TGTGCCAGCCAGCGGGGGAACAATGAGCAGTTCTTC. The genes are TRBV6-5 and TRBJ2-1, with 8 bases lining up with TRBD2. The CDR3 spans 12 residues. The V gene end was trimmed by 8 bases and the J gene end by 5 bases; junction bases not matched to a gene: 2. Germline V gives CDR1 MNHEY, CDR2 SVGAGI.

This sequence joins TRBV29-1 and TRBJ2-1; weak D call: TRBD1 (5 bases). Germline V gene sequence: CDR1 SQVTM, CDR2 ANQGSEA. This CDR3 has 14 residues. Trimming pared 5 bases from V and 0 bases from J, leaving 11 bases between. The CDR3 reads CSVLRQSSYNEQFF. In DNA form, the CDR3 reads TGCAGCGTTCTGAGACAGAGCTCCTACAATGAGCAGTTCTTC.

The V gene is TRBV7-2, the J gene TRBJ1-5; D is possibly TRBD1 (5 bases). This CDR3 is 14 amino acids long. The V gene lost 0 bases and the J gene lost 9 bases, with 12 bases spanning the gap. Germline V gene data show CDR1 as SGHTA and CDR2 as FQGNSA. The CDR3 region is CASSLASGSWPQHF. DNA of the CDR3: TGTGCCAGCAGCTTAGCTTCAGGGTCATGGCCCCAGCATTTT.

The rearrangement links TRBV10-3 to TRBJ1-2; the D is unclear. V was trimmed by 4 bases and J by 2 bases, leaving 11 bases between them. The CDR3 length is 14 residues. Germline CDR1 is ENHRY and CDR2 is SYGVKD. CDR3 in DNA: TGTGCCATCAGTGGGGCGGGAGTGAACTATGGCTACACCTTC. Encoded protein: CAISGAGVNYGYTF.

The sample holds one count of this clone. CDR3 sequence: CATSQGSEQYF. CDR3 nucleotide sequence: TGTGCCACCTCGCAGGGGTCCGAGCAGTACTTC. The rearrangement uses TRBV6-5 and TRBJ2-7; TRBD1 might be the D (6 bases). V lost 10 bases, J lost 6 bases, and 13 bases lay in between. This CDR3 region has 11 residues. The germline CDR1 and CDR2 sequences are MNHEY and SVGAGI.

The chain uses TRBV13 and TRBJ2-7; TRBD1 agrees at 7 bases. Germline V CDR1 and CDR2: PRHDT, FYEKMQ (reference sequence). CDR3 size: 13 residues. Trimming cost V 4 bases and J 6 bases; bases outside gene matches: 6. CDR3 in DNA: TGTGCCAGCAGCTCGTACAGGGGTACCGAGCAGTACTTC. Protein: CASSSYRGTEQYF.

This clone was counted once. This CDR3 reads CASSEADRVASAPLHF. CDR3 nucleotides: TGTGCCAGCAGTGAAGCGGACAGGGTGGCGTCTGCGCCCCTCCACTTT. The rearrangement links TRBV6-1 to TRBJ1-6; TRBD1 agrees at 8 bases. Trimming took 0 bases from V and 13 from J; bases not matched to a gene: 11. There are 16 residues in the CDR3. Germline lookup yields CDR1 MNHNS and CDR2 SASEGT.

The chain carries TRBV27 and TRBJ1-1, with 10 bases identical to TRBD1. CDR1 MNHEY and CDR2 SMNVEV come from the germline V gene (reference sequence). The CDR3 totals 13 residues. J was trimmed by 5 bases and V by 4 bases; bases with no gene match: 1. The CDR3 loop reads CASSWDRGTEAFF. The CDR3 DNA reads TGTGCCAGCAGTTGGGACAGGGGAACTGAAGCTTTCTTT.

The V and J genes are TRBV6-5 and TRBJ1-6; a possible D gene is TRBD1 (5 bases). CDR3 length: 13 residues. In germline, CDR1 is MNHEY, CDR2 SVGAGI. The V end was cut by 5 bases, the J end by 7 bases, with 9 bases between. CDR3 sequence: CASSQGRNSPLHF. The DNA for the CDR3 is TGTGCCAGCAGTCAGGGCCGCAATTCACCCCTCCACTTT.

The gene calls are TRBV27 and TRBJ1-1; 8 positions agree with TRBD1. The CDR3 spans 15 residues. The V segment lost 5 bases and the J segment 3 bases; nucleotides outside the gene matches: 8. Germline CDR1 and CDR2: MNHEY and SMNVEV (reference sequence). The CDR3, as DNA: TGTGCCAGCAGTCGCCCGGGACAGGATTACACTGAAGCTTTCTTT. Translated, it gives CASSRPGQDYTEAFF.

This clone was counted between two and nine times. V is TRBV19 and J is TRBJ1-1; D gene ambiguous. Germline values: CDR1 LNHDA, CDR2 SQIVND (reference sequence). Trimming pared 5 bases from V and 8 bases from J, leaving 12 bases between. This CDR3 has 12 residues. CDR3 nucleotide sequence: TGTGCCAGTAGTTCACCCCCCGCGGAAGCTTTCTTT. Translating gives CASSSPPAEAFF.

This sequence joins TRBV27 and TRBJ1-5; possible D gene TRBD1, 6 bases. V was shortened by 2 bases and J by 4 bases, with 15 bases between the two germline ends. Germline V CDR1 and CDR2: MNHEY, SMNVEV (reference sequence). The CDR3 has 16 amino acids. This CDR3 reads CASSLRYGQINQPQHF. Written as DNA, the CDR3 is TGTGCCAGCAGTTTACGATACGGACAGATTAATCAGCCCCAGCATTTT.

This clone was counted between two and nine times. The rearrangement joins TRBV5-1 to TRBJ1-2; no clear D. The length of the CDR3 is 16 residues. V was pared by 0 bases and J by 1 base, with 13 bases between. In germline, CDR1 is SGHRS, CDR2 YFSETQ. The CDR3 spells CASSLAYGVDNYGYTF. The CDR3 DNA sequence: TGCGCCAGCAGCTTGGCCTACGGGGTGGATAACTATGGCTACACCTTC.

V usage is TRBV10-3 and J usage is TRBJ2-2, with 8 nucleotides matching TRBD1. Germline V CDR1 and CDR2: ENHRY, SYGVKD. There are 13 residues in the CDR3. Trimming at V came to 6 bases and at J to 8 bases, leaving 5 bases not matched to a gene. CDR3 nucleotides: TGTGCCATCAGGGTGGACAGGGCGGGGGAGCTGTTTTTT. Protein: CAIRVDRAGELFF.

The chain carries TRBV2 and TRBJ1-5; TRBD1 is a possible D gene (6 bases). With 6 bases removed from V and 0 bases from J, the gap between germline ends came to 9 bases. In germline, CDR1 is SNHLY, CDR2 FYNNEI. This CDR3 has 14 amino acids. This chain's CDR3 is CASRGQNSNQPQHF. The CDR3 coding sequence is TGTGCCAGCAGGGGACAAAATAGCAATCAGCCCCAGCATTTT.

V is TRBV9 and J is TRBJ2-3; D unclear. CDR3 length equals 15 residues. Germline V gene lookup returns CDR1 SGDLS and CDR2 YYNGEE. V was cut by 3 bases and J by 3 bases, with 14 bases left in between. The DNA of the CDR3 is TGTGCCAGCAGCGGGGCCCCTCACCTGACAGATACGCAGTATTTT. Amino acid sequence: CASSGAPHLTDTQYF.

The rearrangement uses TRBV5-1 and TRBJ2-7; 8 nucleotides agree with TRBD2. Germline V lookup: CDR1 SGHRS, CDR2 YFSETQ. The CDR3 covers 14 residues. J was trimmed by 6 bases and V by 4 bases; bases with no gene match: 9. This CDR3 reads CASSPPSGGSEQYF. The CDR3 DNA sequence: TGCGCCAGCAGCCCTCCCAGCGGGGGCTCCGAGCAGTACTTC. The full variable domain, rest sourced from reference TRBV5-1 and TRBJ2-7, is KAGVTQTPRYLIKTRGQQVTLSCSPISGHRSVSWYQQTPGQGLQFLFEYFSETQRNKGNFPGRFSGRQFSNSRSEMNVSTLELGDSALYLCASSPPSGGSEQYFGPGTRLTVT.

CDR3 in DNA: TGTGCCAGTAGTATAGTGGGGGGGAGCTCCTACGAGCAGTACTTC. Its protein product is CASSIVGGSSYEQYF. The chain uses TRBV19 and TRBJ2-7; TRBD2 matches 7 bases. The J segment lost 0 bases and the V segment lost 1 base, leaving 3 bases of the junction unmatched. This CDR3 spans 15 amino acids. The V gene's germline CDR1 is LNHDA and CDR2 SQIVND (reference sequence). The entire variable domain, with the rest obtained from reference TRBV19 and TRBJ2-7, is as follows: DGGITQSPKYLFRKEGQNVTLSCEQNLNHDAMYWYRQDPGQGLRLIYYSQIVNDFQKGDIAEGYSVSREKKESFPLTVTSAQKNPTAFYLCASSIVGGSSYEQYFGPGTRLTVT.

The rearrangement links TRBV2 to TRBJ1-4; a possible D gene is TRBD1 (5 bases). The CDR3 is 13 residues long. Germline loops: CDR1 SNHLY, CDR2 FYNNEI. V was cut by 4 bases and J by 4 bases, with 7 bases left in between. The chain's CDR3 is CASSGQFNEKLFF. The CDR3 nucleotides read TGTGCCAGCAGTGGACAGTTTAATGAAAAACTGTTTTTT.